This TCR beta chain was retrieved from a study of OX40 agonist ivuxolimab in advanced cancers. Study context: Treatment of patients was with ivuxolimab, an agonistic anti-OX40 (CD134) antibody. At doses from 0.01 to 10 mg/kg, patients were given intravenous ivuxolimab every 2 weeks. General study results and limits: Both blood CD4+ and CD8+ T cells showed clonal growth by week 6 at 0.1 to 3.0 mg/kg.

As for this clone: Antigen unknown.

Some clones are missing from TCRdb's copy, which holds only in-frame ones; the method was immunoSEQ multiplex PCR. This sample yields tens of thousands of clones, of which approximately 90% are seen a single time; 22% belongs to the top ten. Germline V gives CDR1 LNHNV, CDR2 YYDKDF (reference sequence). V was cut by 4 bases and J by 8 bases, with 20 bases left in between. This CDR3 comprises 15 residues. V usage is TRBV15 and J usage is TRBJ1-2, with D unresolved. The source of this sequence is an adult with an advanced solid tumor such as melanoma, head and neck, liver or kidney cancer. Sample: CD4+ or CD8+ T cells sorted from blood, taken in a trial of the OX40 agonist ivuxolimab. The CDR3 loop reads CATSTAEGPVGGYTF. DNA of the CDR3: TGTGCCACCAGCACCGCCGAGGGCCCGGTGGGCGGCTACACCTTC.